This T cell receptor (beta chain) was recovered during a study of vaccination effects on CD4 cells after COVID-19. Background on the study: Post-vaccine specimens arrived a median 72 days past the second dose.

With the ViraFEST assay, the study expanded antigen-specific CD4+ T cells using viral peptide pools, then sequenced them. Culturing for 10 days preceded CD4+ T cell isolation. As their vaccination, participants received two doses of either BNT162b2 or mRNA-1273. A density of fewer than 2.5 million PBMC per well was used; these cells were cultured with 10 IU/ml IL-2 and 10 ug/ml peptides. TCRdb keeps only in-frame clones here, not all; method: immunoSEQ multiplex PCR. The sample consists of 70,000 to 95,000 clones, roughly 80% of them appearing once. This CDR3 contains 14 residues. In germline, CDR1 is MNHEY, CDR2 SVGAGI. The V gene lost 8 bases and the J gene lost 0 bases, with 10 bases spanning the gap. Only a few counts were recorded for this clone. Its matching antigen is unknown.

The gene calls are TRBV6-5 and TRBJ2-2; D ambiguous. Sequenced material: CD4+ T cells from PBMCs cultured with HCoV-OC43 spike peptides, taken after COVID-19 vaccination. The subset: HCoV-OC43 spike overlapping peptide pool stimulation. The TCR originated in a human donor who received a COVID-19 vaccine. As DNA, the CDR3 is TGTGCCAGCTTTGGCAGAACGAACACCGGGGAGCTGTTTTTT. Protein sequence: CASFGRTNTGELFF.